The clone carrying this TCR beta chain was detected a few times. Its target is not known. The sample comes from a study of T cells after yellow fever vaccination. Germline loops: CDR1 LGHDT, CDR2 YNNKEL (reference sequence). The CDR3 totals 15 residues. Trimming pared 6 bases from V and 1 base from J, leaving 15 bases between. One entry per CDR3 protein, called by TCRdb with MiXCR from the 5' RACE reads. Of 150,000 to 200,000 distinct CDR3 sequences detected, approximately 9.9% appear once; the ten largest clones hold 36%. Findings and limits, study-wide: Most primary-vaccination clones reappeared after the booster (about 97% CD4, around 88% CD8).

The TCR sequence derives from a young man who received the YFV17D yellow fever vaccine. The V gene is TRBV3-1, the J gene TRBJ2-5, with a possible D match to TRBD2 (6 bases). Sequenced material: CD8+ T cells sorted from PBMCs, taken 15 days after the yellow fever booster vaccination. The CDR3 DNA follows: TGTGCCAGCAGTCATCGGACTACCAGCCAAGAGACCCAGTACTTC. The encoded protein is CASSHRTTSQETQYF.